This T cell receptor (beta chain) came from a study of glioma-infiltrating T cells. Using RNA template, CDR3s of TCR alpha and beta were amplified with iRepertoire arm-PCR. MiXCR was run by TCRdb on the multiplex PCR reads, yielding one entry per CDR3 protein. This table holds about 180,000 distinct CDR3 sequences, around 42% found once. From germline, CDR1 is SGHRS and CDR2 YFSETQ. Between the trimmed V and J ends, which lost 1 base and 6 bases, there was a span of 13 bases. This CDR3 has 14 amino acids. Sequenced sample: glioma tissue, nonneoplastic brain tissue, or PBMCs (not recorded which). This chain uses TRBV5-1 with TRBJ1-1; a weak D match, TRBD1 (5 bases). This receptor was taken from a human donor with low-grade glioma or glioblastoma, undergoing nonglioma brain surgery, or in good health (not recorded which). The CDR3 protein is CASSLNRAGAEAFF. The DNA of the CDR3 is TGCGCCAGCAGCTTGAACCGGGCGGGGGCTGAAGCTTTCTTT.